This T cell receptor (beta chain) was documented in a study of blood T cell repertoires in COVID-19. Study details: Whether acute or convalescent, the COVID-19 samples came from the United States, Italy and Spain.

V was pared by 1 base and J by 2 bases, with 25 bases between. Germline CDR1 is MNHEY and CDR2 is SMNVEV (reference sequence). This CDR3 comprises 20 residues. Using immunoSEQ multiplex PCR, the repertoire was profiled, and TCRdb retains in-frame clones only, with some absent. This sample has around 160,000 clones; approximately 87% occur once, and the top ten carry roughly 6.6%. This receptor was obtained from a man at least 80 years old with acute or convalescent COVID-19. V usage is TRBV27 and J usage is TRBJ2-3; D remains unclear. Input material: peripheral blood. CDR3 bases: TGTGCCAGCAGTTTATTCGTCCCGAACCCCCAGGTGAAGATCACAGATACGCAGTATTTT. The encoded protein is CASSLFVPNPQVKITDTQYF.